The 18 T cell receptor beta chains below were found in one sample sequenced in a study of blood T cell repertoires in COVID-19. Sequenced by immunoSEQ multiplex PCR; TCRdb stores in-frame clones only, minus some. The sample shows about 32,000 clones, about 86% of them seen only once. The source material was peripheral blood. The source of these receptors is a woman aged 80 or older with active or convalescent COVID-19.

The CDR3 region has the DNA TGTGCCAGTACCTTGGACGGAGGATATGGCTACACCTTC. Its translation: CASTLDGGYGYTF. The chain uses TRBV19 and TRBJ1-2; D call uncertain. This CDR3 comprises 13 residues. The V and J ends lost 7 bases and 5 bases respectively, with 14 bases between them. CDR1 and CDR2 (germline): LNHDA, SQIVND (reference sequence).

The table lists this clone with a count of one. This sequence joins TRBV5-1 and TRBJ1-6; TRBD1 might be the D (6 bases). With 4 bases removed from V and 6 bases from J, the gap between germline ends came to 14 bases. This CDR3 is built from 15 residues. CDR1 SGHRS and CDR2 YFSETQ come from the germline V gene. The CDR3 here is CASSVDRPINSPLHF. CDR3 in DNA: TGCGCCAGCAGCGTGGACAGACCAATTAATTCACCCCTCCACTTT.

In its sample, this clone was seen once. This chain links TRBV9 with TRBJ2-7, with 14 bases aligning to TRBD2. Germline V gene sequence: CDR1 SGDLS, CDR2 YYNGEE. The CDR3 runs to 14 residues. J lost 9 bases, V lost 4 bases, and 6 bases had no gene match. The CDR3 spells CASSPGTSGSMQYF. The CDR3 DNA is TGTGCCAGCAGCCCGGGGACTAGCGGGAGTATGCAGTACTTC.

The V and J genes are TRBV6-5 and TRBJ2-7; 8 bases agree with TRBD2. With 2 bases clipped from V and 4 bases from J, the junction kept 7 bases outside the gene matches. Germline values: CDR1 MNHEY, CDR2 SVGAGI. The CDR3 covers 15 residues. CDR3 region: CASSYVPGGKYEQYF. The CDR3 coding sequence is TGTGCCAGCAGTTACGTCCCGGGAGGGAAATACGAGCAGTACTTC.

The chain links TRBV6-5 to TRBJ1-2; weak D call: TRBD1 (6 bases). V was pared by 6 bases and J by 7 bases, with 18 bases between. The CDR3 has 14 amino acids. Germline V gene lookup returns CDR1 MNHEY and CDR2 SVGAGI. The CDR3 spells CASRPQGGSAGYTF. In nucleotides, the CDR3 is TGTGCCAGCAGACCACAGGGAGGGAGTGCTGGCTACACCTTC.

This chain connects TRBV5-1 to TRBJ2-2, with TRBD1 matching 7 bases. Trimming removed 4 bases from V and 8 bases from J; junction bases left unmatched: 8. This CDR3 has 14 amino acids. The germline V gene encodes CDR1 SGHRS and CDR2 YFSETQ. CDR3 sequence: CASSLTGSLGELFF. Here the CDR3 DNA reads TGCGCCAGCAGCCTGACAGGGAGTTTAGGGGAGCTGTTTTTT.

This clone was detected only once. This chain connects TRBV11-2 to TRBJ2-7; D possibly corresponds to TRBD1 (5 bases). There are 13 residues in the CDR3. CDR1 is SGHAT and CDR2 is FQNNGV in the germline V gene. Trimming removed 1 base from V and 5 bases from J, with 9 bases in between. The CDR3 here is CASSLGARDEQYF. The CDR3 DNA is TGTGCCAGCAGCTTAGGAGCCAGGGACGAGCAGTACTTC.

The chain employs TRBV6-1 and TRBJ2-4; TRBD2 matches at 11 bases. The germline V gene encodes CDR1 MNHNS and CDR2 SASEGT. The V segment lost 2 bases and the J segment 13 bases; nucleotides outside the gene matches: 4. The length of the CDR3 is 13 residues. The CDR3 nucleotides read TGTGCCAGCAGTGAACTAGCGGGGGGAATACAGTACTTC. This codes for CASSELAGGIQYF.

The chain uses TRBV27 and TRBJ1-1, with D unresolved. This CDR3 contains 15 residues. The V and J ends lost 0 bases and 1 base respectively, with 9 bases between them. Germline-derived CDR1 and CDR2 are MNHEY and SMNVEV (reference sequence). The CDR3 sequence: CASSLSPGRNTEAFF. DNA for the CDR3: TGTGCCAGCAGTTTATCCCCCGGGAGGAACACTGAAGCTTTCTTT.

This chain connects TRBV19 to TRBJ2-1; 14 bases align to TRBD2. Germline values: CDR1 LNHDA, CDR2 SQIVND (reference sequence). Trimming removed 4 bases from V and 1 base from J; junction bases left unmatched: 9. This CDR3 has 19 amino acids. Here the CDR3 DNA reads TGTGCCAGTAGTAAGGATGGGACTAGCGGGAGTGGGTCCTACAATGAGCAGTTCTTC. This sequence encodes CASSKDGTSGSGSYNEQFF.

This chain connects TRBV6-1 to TRBJ2-6, with D possibly matching TRBD2 (5 bases). This CDR3 has 17 residues. Trimming removed 0 bases at V and 4 bases at J, with 13 bases between. Germline CDR1 is MNHNS and CDR2 is SASEGT. The CDR3: CASSEARSPGGANVLTF. CDR3 coding DNA: TGTGCCAGCAGTGAAGCTAGATCCCCGGGAGGGGCCAACGTCCTGACTTTC.

This rearrangement joins TRBV6-6 to TRBJ2-1, with 9 bases lining up with TRBD2. CDR1 is MNHNY and CDR2 is SVGAGI in the germline V gene (reference sequence). This CDR3 region has 15 residues. V dropped 0 bases and J dropped 7; count of bases not matched to a gene: 4. CDR3 region: CASSYSRLAVNEQFF. In DNA, the CDR3 is TGTGCCAGCAGTTACTCGAGACTAGCGGTTAATGAGCAGTTCTTC.

This chain connects TRBV28 to TRBJ2-5; the match to TRBD1 covers 11 bases. CDR3 length equals 15 residues. V trimming: 5 bases; J trimming: 5 bases; junction bases outside the gene matches: 7. The germline CDR1 and CDR2 sequences are MDHEN and SYDVKM. CDR3 residues: CASSALDRGLETQYF. Here the CDR3 DNA reads TGTGCCAGCAGTGCGTTGGACAGGGGGCTGGAGACCCAGTACTTC.

The chain is built from TRBV28 and TRBJ2-1, with 7 nucleotides matching TRBD1. The V segment lost 8 bases and the J segment 4 bases; nucleotides outside the gene matches: 8. The CDR3 is 14 residues long. Germline V gene data show CDR1 as MDHEN and CDR2 as SYDVKM. The CDR3 protein is CASLPGQSYNEQFF. For the CDR3, the DNA is TGTGCCAGCCTTCCGGGACAGAGTTACAATGAGCAGTTCTTC. Variable domain in full (rest from reference TRBV28 and TRBJ2-1): DVKVTQSSRYLVKRTGEKVFLECVQDMDHENMFWYRQDPGLGLRLIYFSYDVKMKEKGDIPEGYSVSREKKERFSLILESASTNQTSMYLCASLPGQSYNEQFFGPGTRLTVL.

This clone occurred once. The V gene is TRBV7-9, the J gene TRBJ2-7; 10 nucleotides line up with TRBD1. With 2 bases clipped from V and 1 base from J, the junction kept 5 bases outside the gene matches. Germline CDR1 SEHNR, CDR2 FQNEAQ (reference sequence). The CDR3 totals 16 residues. CDR3 coding DNA: TGTGCCAGCAGCTTAATTGGGACAGGGGAATCCTACGAGCAGTACTTC. It translates to CASSLIGTGESYEQYF.

V gene TRBV19 combines with J gene TRBJ2-7, with TRBD2 identical over 8 bases. Germline assignment: CDR1 LNHDA and CDR2 SQIVND (reference sequence). The CDR3 covers 15 residues. The V and J ends lost 1 base and 5 bases, in that order; junction bases with no gene match: 7. The DNA of the CDR3 is TGTGCCAGTAGTATAGTGGGCGGGAGGAGCGACGAGCAGTACTTC. Protein: CASSIVGGRSDEQYF.

V gene TRBV6-5 combines with J gene TRBJ2-7, with 7 bases matching TRBD1. CDR3 size: 13 residues. Per germline, CDR1 MNHEY and CDR2 SVGAGI. Trimming took 6 bases from V and 5 from J; bases not matched to a gene: 7. CDR3 coding DNA: TGTGCCAGCAGCCCGATCACAGGGGACGAGCAGTACTTC. This sequence encodes CASSPITGDEQYF.

The chain carries TRBV2 and TRBJ1-2; D is unresolved. Germline lookup yields CDR1 SNHLY and CDR2 FYNNEI. The V gene lost 3 bases and the J gene lost 5 bases, with 19 bases spanning the gap. This CDR3 is built from 16 residues. The CDR3 loop reads CASSELASKKQYGYTF. CDR3 coding DNA: TGTGCCAGCAGTGAGTTGGCTTCAAAGAAACAGTATGGCTACACCTTC. Using reference TRBV2 and TRBJ1-2 for the parts outside the CDR3, the full variable domain is EPEVTQTPSHQVTQMGQEVILRCVPISNHLYFYWYRQILGQKVEFLVSFYNNEISEKSEIFDDQFSVERPDGSNFTLKIRSTKLEDSAMYFCASSELASKKQYGYTFGSGTRLTVV.